This T cell receptor beta chain was retrieved from a study of OX40 agonist ivuxolimab in advanced cancers. Study outcomes and limitations: Clonal expansion from baseline to week 6 occurred in both CD4+ and CD8+ T cells. Antigens targeted by the expanded peripheral T cells were not determined. The average count of expanded clones was higher among CD8+ T cells than among CD4+.

Using immunoSEQ multiplex PCR, the repertoire was profiled, and TCRdb retains in-frame clones only, with some absent. Seen here are roughly 100,000 clones, roughly 84% observed once, and the top ten hold roughly 1.1%. On this clone itself: Its specificity is not known.

This CDR3 spans 14 amino acids. Trimming removed 1 base at V and 4 bases at J, with 9 bases between. The V gene's germline CDR1 is SGDLS and CDR2 YYNGEE. The input for sequencing was CD4+ or CD8+ T cells sorted from blood, taken in a trial of the OX40 agonist ivuxolimab. The V gene is TRBV9, the J gene TRBJ1-3, with D unclear. This clonotype originated in an adult with an advanced solid tumor such as melanoma, head and neck, liver or kidney cancer. CDR3 coding DNA: TGTGCCAGCAGCGTATTCTGGCAAGGAAACACCATATATTTT. This codes for CASSVFWQGNTIYF. Drawing the rest from reference TRBV9 and TRBJ1-3, the complete variable domain is DSGVTQTPKHLITATGQRVTLRCSPRSGDLSVYWYQQSLDQGLQFLIQYYNGEERAKGNILERFSAQQFPDLHSELNLSSLELGDSALYFCASSVFWQGNTIYFGEGSWLTVV.